Sequencing of this T cell receptor (beta chain) was carried out in a study of blood T cell dynamics during melanoma immunotherapy. At the level of the study: Patients with metastatic melanoma got pembrolizumab or nivolumab-ipilimumab as first-line care. Overall study findings and caveats: Clones driving repertoire changes may be melanoma-specific or general immune activation.

The data were produced by immunoSEQ multiplex PCR, yet TCRdb's version contains in-frame clones alone and is incomplete. The table lists 13,000 to 15,000 clones, 70% to 90% of them singletons, with 5.3% in the top ten. To note about this clone: Its antigen remains unidentified.

The CDR3 is made up of 13 amino acids. Germline V gives CDR1 SEHNR, CDR2 FQNEAQ (reference sequence). The trim removed 5 bases at V and 6 bases at J, leaving 4 bases unmatched. The time point here: week 3, after first cycle of checkpoint inhibitor. At 12 weeks after first infusion, RECIST 1.1 defined response for most patients. The specimen was blood, collected from a patient treated with checkpoint blockade. The TCR comes from a human donor with melanoma. This chain uses TRBV7-9 with TRBJ1-5; TRBD1 aligns across 7 bases. The CDR3 protein is CASSPTGLQPQHF. CDR3 coding DNA: TGTGCCAGCAGCCCGACAGGGCTTCAGCCCCAGCATTTT.